This paragraph reports one T cell receptor (beta chain). Its antigen remains unknown. The protocol was immunoSEQ multiplex PCR, while the TCRdb copy is restricted to in-frame clones and leaves out a portion. The repertoire holds about 25,000 clones, with roughly four fifths as singletons. The CDR3 has 14 amino acids. Unmatched junction bases numbered 6, after V lost 0 bases and J lost 6 bases. Germline CDR1 reads SGHRS; CDR2 reads YFSETQ. This sample was included in a study of lymphopenia after photon versus proton radiotherapy. Study-wide findings and caveats: In patients who died, overall survival fell as post-nadir TCR diversity dropped more. Photon-treated patients lost naive T cells and TCR diversity; proton-treated stayed stable. Survival link was tested only in deceased patients; proton benefit remains a possibility. After the lymphocyte nadir, photon-treated repertoires showed oligoclonal expansion, especially of CD8+ Temra cells.

The sample consisted of peripheral blood, taken from a patient treated with photon-based radiotherapy. The chain carries TRBV5-1 and TRBJ2-7; 7 nucleotides line up with TRBD2. The receptor was isolated from a woman aged 50 to 65 with pancreatic cancer. The CDR3 sequence is CASSLGSGMGEQYF. The CDR3, as DNA: TGCGCCAGCAGCTTGGGGAGCGGGATGGGCGAGCAGTACTTC.